This T cell receptor (beta chain) was sequenced in a study of OX40 agonist ivuxolimab in advanced cancers. Across the whole study: Patients were treated with ivuxolimab, an agonistic anti-OX40 (CD134) antibody. Study-wide findings and caveats: The authors did not determine the antigen specificity of the expanded peripheral T cells. Dosing at 0.1 to 3.0 mg/kg was accompanied by clonal expansion of CD4+ and CD8+ blood T cells by week 6.

A note on this clone: The antigen remains unidentified.

The germline CDR1 and CDR2 sequences are SEHNR and FQNEAQ (reference sequence). This CDR3 is 15 amino acids long. Trimming shortened V by 11 bases and J by 2 bases, and 19 bases separated the two germline ends. Peripheral blood came from all dose cohorts at three timepoints. The method was immunoSEQ multiplex PCR; TCRdb's version includes in-frame clones alone and lacks a portion of them. The data contain more than 25,000 clones, around 87% of them singletons. The chain is built from TRBV7-9 and TRBJ2-1, with no clear D. This receptor was taken from an adult with an advanced solid tumor such as melanoma, head and neck, liver or kidney cancer. Source: CD4+ or CD8+ T cells sorted from blood, taken in a trial of the OX40 agonist ivuxolimab. The chain's CDR3 is CAGWSSQVPYNEQFF. The CDR3 region has the DNA TGTGCCGGCTGGTCGTCTCAGGTCCCCTACAATGAGCAGTTCTTC.